This T cell receptor beta chain was sequenced during a study of blood T cell repertoires in COVID-19. Study-level information: T cells, B-cell-depleted T cells, or PBMCs provided the cDNA or gDNA that served as material.

The V gene's germline CDR1 is MNHEY and CDR2 SVGAGI. V shed 7 bases, J shed 4 bases, and the junction held 6 bases outside the gene matches. This CDR3 is built from 13 residues. TCRdb keeps only in-frame clones here, not all; method: immunoSEQ multiplex PCR. The data contain 85,000 to 120,000 clones, around 84% of them seen just once; the ten biggest clones take up 3.5% to 5%. The sequence derives from a human donor in a cohort sampled during active COVID-19. Sequencing input: peripheral blood. The chain links TRBV6-5 to TRBJ1-2, with TRBD1 identical over 7 bases. The CDR3 is CASTHRGGYGYTF. The CDR3 DNA reads TGTGCCAGCACCCACAGGGGAGGCTATGGCTACACCTTC.